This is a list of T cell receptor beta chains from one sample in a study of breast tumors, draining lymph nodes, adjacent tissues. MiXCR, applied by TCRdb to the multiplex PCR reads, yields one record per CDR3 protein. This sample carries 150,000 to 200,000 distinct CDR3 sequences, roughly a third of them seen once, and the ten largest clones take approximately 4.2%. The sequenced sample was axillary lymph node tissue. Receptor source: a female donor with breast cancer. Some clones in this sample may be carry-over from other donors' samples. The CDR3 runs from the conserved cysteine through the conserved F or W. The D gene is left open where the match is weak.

CDR3aa: CSARRGGRWNEQFF
d_gene: -
j_gene: TRBJ2-1
v_gene: TRBV20-1

CDR3aa: CASSLGRSNQPQHF
d_gene: -
j_gene: TRBJ1-5
v_gene: TRBV13

CDR3aa: CASSESPGLAGAYNEQFF
d_gene: TRBD2
j_gene: TRBJ2-1
v_gene: TRBV10-2

CDR3aa: CASSYTWTGVSEKLFF
d_gene: TRBD1
j_gene: TRBJ1-4
v_gene: TRBV6-5

CDR3aa: CASRATEFSGNTIYF
d_gene: -
j_gene: TRBJ1-3
v_gene: TRBV9

CDR3aa: CASTQRAGGRGDTQYF
d_gene: TRBD2
j_gene: TRBJ2-3
v_gene: TRBV2

CDR3aa: CANTGGAARSTDAQYF
d_gene: -
j_gene: TRBJ2-3
v_gene: TRBV5-1

CDR3aa: CASSAGTGSFGGYTF
d_gene: TRBD1
j_gene: TRBJ1-2
v_gene: TRBV10-2

CDR3aa: CASSRVGDTQYF
d_gene: -
j_gene: TRBJ2-3
v_gene: TRBV19

CDR3aa: CASSLMGPGVNEQFF
d_gene: -
j_gene: TRBJ2-1
v_gene: TRBV28

CDR3aa: CASSVGVDQPQHF
d_gene: -
j_gene: TRBJ1-5
v_gene: TRBV12-3/TRBV12-4

CDR3aa: CASSGPGRAYQPQHF
d_gene: -
j_gene: TRBJ1-5
v_gene: TRBV6-2/TRBV6-3

CDR3aa: CASSLAGRDEKPLF
d_gene: -
j_gene: TRBJ1-4
v_gene: TRBV7-9

CDR3aa: CSASGGSSYNEQFF
d_gene: -
j_gene: TRBJ2-1
v_gene: TRBV20-1

CDR3aa: CASSFWFGTGPGNEQFF
d_gene: TRBD1
j_gene: TRBJ2-1
v_gene: TRBV27

CDR3aa: CSATGQNYGYTF
d_gene: TRBD1
j_gene: TRBJ1-2
v_gene: TRBV20-1

CDR3aa: CATSRDRGTGTYGYTF
d_gene: -
j_gene: TRBJ1-2
v_gene: TRBV15

CDR3aa: CASSAQGEQFF
d_gene: -
j_gene: TRBJ2-1
v_gene: TRBV7-9

CDR3aa: CASSLWVSDYNEQFF
d_gene: -
j_gene: TRBJ2-1
v_gene: TRBV19

CDR3aa: CASSSRFRQGAVEYGYTF
d_gene: TRBD1
j_gene: TRBJ1-2
v_gene: TRBV27

CDR3aa: CSARSSGRANEQFF
d_gene: TRBD2
j_gene: TRBJ2-1
v_gene: TRBV20-1

CDR3aa: CASSVTISNTEAFF
d_gene: -
j_gene: TRBJ1-1
v_gene: TRBV6-1

CDR3aa: CASSPGQALSYEQYF
d_gene: TRBD1
j_gene: TRBJ2-7
v_gene: TRBV5-6

CDR3aa: CASSPITAGSSEQYF
d_gene: TRBD2
j_gene: TRBJ2-7
v_gene: TRBV5-6

CDR3aa: CASNLGQYNEQFF
d_gene: TRBD1
j_gene: TRBJ2-1
v_gene: TRBV19

CDR3aa: CASSRVGRSTDTQYF
d_gene: -
j_gene: TRBJ2-3
v_gene: TRBV19

CDR3aa: CASSVQGAPDTQYF
d_gene: -
j_gene: TRBJ2-3
v_gene: TRBV9

CDR3aa: CASNDATGTRAYNEQFF
d_gene: -
j_gene: TRBJ2-1
v_gene: TRBV6-2/TRBV6-3

CDR3aa: CASSQGRTNEKLFF
d_gene: -
j_gene: TRBJ1-4
v_gene: TRBV7-2

CDR3aa: CASREWGGPEAF
d_gene: -
j_gene: TRBJ2-6
v_gene: TRBV19

CDR3aa: CASNPQGGLGETQYF
d_gene: TRBD2
j_gene: TRBJ2-5
v_gene: TRBV6-6

CDR3aa: CSARRGTGTFEQYF
d_gene: TRBD1
j_gene: TRBJ2-7
v_gene: TRBV20-1

CDR3aa: CSAREGRGTDTQYF
d_gene: TRBD2
j_gene: TRBJ2-3
v_gene: TRBV20-1

CDR3aa: CASSLFGGPTNYGYTF
d_gene: -
j_gene: TRBJ1-2
v_gene: TRBV27

CDR3aa: CSSEGDPQWEKLFF
d_gene: -
j_gene: TRBJ1-4
v_gene: TRBV29-1

CDR3aa: CASSHSRQGADTIYF
d_gene: TRBD1
j_gene: TRBJ1-3
v_gene: TRBV6-6

CDR3aa: CATSRDRGRGPTGYTF
d_gene: -
j_gene: TRBJ1-2
v_gene: TRBV15

CDR3aa: CASSHSSGPIGYTF
d_gene: -
j_gene: TRBJ1-2
v_gene: TRBV6-6

CDR3aa: CSARDPHPGLRLQYF
d_gene: TRBD2
j_gene: TRBJ2-7
v_gene: TRBV20-1

CDR3aa: CSAATGQGTGELFF
d_gene: TRBD1
j_gene: TRBJ2-2
v_gene: TRBV20-1